The 7 T cell receptor beta chains below all came from one sample that was sequenced in a study of OX40 agonist ivuxolimab in advanced cancers. Sequenced by immunoSEQ multiplex PCR; TCRdb stores in-frame clones only, minus some. The sample includes tens of thousands of clones, 85% to 90% of them seen just once. The sample in question was CD4+ or CD8+ T cells sorted from blood, obtained in a trial of the OX40 agonist ivuxolimab. These receptors all stem from an adult with an advanced solid tumor such as melanoma, head and neck, liver or kidney cancer.

This clone was detected a few times. CDR3: CASSQSTGVIRFF. DNA of the CDR3: TGTGCCAGCAGCCAATCTACAGGGGTAATACGGTTCTTC. The chain has TRBV4-2 and TRBJ2-1; TRBD1 aligns across 7 bases. The CDR3 consists of 13 residues. In germline, CDR1 is LGHNA, CDR2 YNFKEQ. The V segment lost 2 bases and the J segment 15 bases; nucleotides outside the gene matches: 10.

The rearrangement uses TRBV9 and TRBJ2-3; a weak D match, TRBD1 (5 bases). Looked up from germline, CDR1 is SGDLS and CDR2 is YYNGEE. This CDR3 is 15 amino acids long. Trimming pared 3 bases from V and 2 bases from J, leaving 13 bases between. Here the CDR3 reads CASSATGISTDTQYF. CDR3 sequence (DNA): TGTGCCAGCAGCGCCACAGGAATCTCCACAGATACGCAGTATTTT.

The chain recombines TRBV4-1 with TRBJ2-7, with 10 bases fitting TRBD1. Germline V gene lookup returns CDR1 MGHRA and CDR2 YSYEKL. J gave up 4 bases and V 0 bases, and 6 bases lay outside the gene matches. The CDR3 has 16 amino acids. In DNA form, the CDR3 reads TGCGCCAGCAGCCAAGATAGGACAGGGGGAGGTTACGAGCAGTACTTC. Amino acid sequence: CASSQDRTGGGYEQYF.

The chain uses TRBV28 and TRBJ2-7; 8 bases map to TRBD2. The CDR3 has 17 residues. The V gene end was trimmed by 3 bases and the J gene end by 6 bases; junction bases not matched to a gene: 16. Germline values: CDR1 MDHEN, CDR2 SYDVKM. CDR3 DNA sequence: TGTGCCAGCAGTTTTGTGCATCCGGGACTAGGGCCCCGCGAGCAGTACTTC. It specifies CASSFVHPGLGPREQYF.

A single count supports this clone. The CDR3 nucleotides are TGCAGCGTTGAGGTTAGAGAGACCCAGTACTTC. Its protein product is CSVEVRETQYF. The V and J genes are TRBV29-1 and TRBJ2-5, with D hard to call. In germline, CDR1 is SQVTM, CDR2 ANQGSEA. This CDR3 comprises 11 residues. V was trimmed by 3 bases and J by 4 bases, leaving 6 bases between them.

The chain recombines TRBV2 with TRBJ1-1; 11 bases are shared with TRBD1. Germline CDR1 reads SNHLY; CDR2 reads FYNNEI. V lost 4 bases to trimming and J lost 1 base; unmatched junction nucleotides: 8. This CDR3 contains 17 residues. As DNA, the CDR3 is TGTGCCAGCAGTGCCTGGGGACAGGGGGGTGGGAACACTGAAGCTTTCTTT. Encoded protein: CASSAWGQGGGNTEAFF.

This chain links TRBV7-9 with TRBJ1-1; possibly TRBD1 for D (6 bases). CDR1 SEHNR and CDR2 FQNEAQ come from the germline V gene (reference sequence). V lost 6 bases and J 7 bases, leaving 21 bases between the germline ends. This CDR3 contains 15 residues. CDR3 loop: CASRPMGGAGLEAFF. CDR3 nucleotides: TGTGCCAGCAGACCGATGGGGGGCGCGGGCCTTGAAGCTTTCTTT.